A selection of T cell receptor beta chains follows, all from one sample in a study of T cell responses to AZD1222 COVID-19 vaccine. This table comes from immunoSEQ multiplex PCR, and its TCRdb copy is limited to in-frame clones, with some not included. This sample has 140,000 to 150,000 clones; over 75% occur once, and the top ten carry more than 1.3%. The source was peripheral blood, collected on day 0 of AZD1222 vaccination. The source of these receptors is an adult in good health. Each CDR3 is given with its conserved first and last residue. The order of the fields is V gene, J gene, CDR3 length, D gene, CDR3 protein, CDR3 DNA. The D gene is left open where the match is weak.

>TRBV3-1/TRBV3-2|TRBJ1-6|18|-
CASSQDQWQLRYNSPLHF
TGTGCCAGCAGCCAAGATCAGTGGCAGCTTCGTTATAATTCACCCCTCCACTTT
>TRBV6-5|TRBJ2-5|15|TRBD2
CASSYTSGGQETQYF
TGTGCCAGCAGTTACACTAGCGGGGGGCAAGAGACCCAGTACTTC
>TRBV28|TRBJ1-2|15|-
CASSLLRDGRLGYTF
TGTGCCAGCAGTTTATTGAGGGACGGACGCCTAGGCTACACCTTC
>TRBV30|TRBJ2-1|11|-
CAWSGKDEQFF
TGTGCCTGGAGTGGTAAGGATGAGCAGTTCTTC
>TRBV7-3|TRBJ1-2|13|-
CASSLTGGYGYTF
TGTGCCAGCAGCTTAACAGGGGGCTATGGCTACACCTTC
>TRBV19|TRBJ2-5|14|TRBD2
CASTGLAGVETQYF
TGTGCCAGTACGGGACTAGCGGGTGTAGAGACCCAGTACTTC
>TRBV6-2/TRBV6-3|TRBJ2-7|16|TRBD1
CASSRQTGTSSYEQYF
TGTGCCAGCAGTCGACAGACAGGGACAAGCTCCTACGAGCAGTACTTC
>TRBV7-9|TRBJ2-7|11|-
CASSGRGEQYF
TGTGCCAGCAGCGGCAGGGGCGAGCAGTACTTC
>TRBV6-2/TRBV6-3|TRBJ1-3|16|TRBD1
CASSPSRQGGANTIYF
TGTGCCAGCAGCCCTTCAAGACAGGGTGGAGCAAACACCATATATTTT
>TRBV9|TRBJ2-1|12|-
CASSLQGDEQFF
TGTGCCAGCAGCTTGCAGGGCGATGAGCAGTTCTTC
>TRBV7-9|TRBJ1-2|14|-
CASSLPELGNGYTF
TGTGCCAGCAGCTTACCAGAGCTGGGGAATGGCTACACCTTC
>TRBV5-1|TRBJ2-3|12|-
CASSPLGDTQYF
TGCGCCAGCAGCCCGCTAGGAGATACGCAGTATTTT
>TRBV28|TRBJ1-5|14|-
CASSLFLGNQPQHF
TGTGCCAGCAGTTTATTCCTCGGAAATCAGCCCCAGCATTTT
>TRBV27|TRBJ2-1|17|-
CASSLNPRWAGDNEQFF
TGTGCCAGCAGTTTAAACCCCAGGTGGGCCGGGGACAATGAGCAGTTCTTC